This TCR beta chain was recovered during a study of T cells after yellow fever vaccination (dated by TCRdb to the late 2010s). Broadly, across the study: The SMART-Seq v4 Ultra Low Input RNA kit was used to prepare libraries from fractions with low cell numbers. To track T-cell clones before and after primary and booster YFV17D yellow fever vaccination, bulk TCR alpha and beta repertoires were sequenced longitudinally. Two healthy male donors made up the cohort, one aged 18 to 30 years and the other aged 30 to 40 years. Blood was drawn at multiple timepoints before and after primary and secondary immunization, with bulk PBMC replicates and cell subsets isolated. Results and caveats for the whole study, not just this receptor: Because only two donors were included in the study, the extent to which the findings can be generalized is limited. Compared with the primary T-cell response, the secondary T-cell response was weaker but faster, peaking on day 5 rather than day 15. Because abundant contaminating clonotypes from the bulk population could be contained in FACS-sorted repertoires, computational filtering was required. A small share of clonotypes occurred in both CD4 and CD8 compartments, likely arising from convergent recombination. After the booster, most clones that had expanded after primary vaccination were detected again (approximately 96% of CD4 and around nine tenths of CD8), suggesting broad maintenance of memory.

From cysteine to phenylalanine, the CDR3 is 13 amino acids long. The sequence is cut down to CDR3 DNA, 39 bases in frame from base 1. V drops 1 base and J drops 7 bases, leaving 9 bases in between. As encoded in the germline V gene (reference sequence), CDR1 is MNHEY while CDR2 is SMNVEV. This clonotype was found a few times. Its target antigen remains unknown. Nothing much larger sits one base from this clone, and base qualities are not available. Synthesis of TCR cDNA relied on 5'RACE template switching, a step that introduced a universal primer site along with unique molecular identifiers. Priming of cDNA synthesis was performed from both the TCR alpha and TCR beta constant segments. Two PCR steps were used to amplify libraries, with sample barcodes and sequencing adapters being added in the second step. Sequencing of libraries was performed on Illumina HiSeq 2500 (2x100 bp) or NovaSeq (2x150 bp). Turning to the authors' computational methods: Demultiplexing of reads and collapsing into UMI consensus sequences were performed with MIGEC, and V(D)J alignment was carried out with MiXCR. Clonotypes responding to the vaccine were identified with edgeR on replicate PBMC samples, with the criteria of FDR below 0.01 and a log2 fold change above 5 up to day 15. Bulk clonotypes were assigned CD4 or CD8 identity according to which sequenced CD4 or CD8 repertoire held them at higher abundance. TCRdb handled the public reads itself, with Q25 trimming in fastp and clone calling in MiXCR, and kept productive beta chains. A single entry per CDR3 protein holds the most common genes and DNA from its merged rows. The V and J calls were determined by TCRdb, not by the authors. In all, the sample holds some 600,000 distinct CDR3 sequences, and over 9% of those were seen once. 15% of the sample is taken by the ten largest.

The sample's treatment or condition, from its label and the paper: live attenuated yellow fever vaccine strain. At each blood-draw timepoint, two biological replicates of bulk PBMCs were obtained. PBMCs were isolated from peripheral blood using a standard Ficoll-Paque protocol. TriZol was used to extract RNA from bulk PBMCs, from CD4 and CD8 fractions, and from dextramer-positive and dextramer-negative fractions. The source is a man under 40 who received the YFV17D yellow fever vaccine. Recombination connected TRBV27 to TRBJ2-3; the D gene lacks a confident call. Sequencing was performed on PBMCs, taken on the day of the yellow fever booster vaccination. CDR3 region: CASSLFGSNTQYF. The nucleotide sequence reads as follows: TGTGCCAGCAGTTTATTCGGGTCAAATACGCAGTATTTT.